This T cell receptor (beta chain) emerged from a study of blood T cells in healthy people across ages. J lost 5 bases, V lost 5 bases, and 11 bases had no gene match. Germline loops: CDR1 MNHNS, CDR2 SASEGT. The CDR3 length is 17 residues. With a J-beta primer mix and a sample-barcoded 5' primer, a second PCR ran about 7 to 11 cycles. MiXCR, applied by TCRdb to the 5' RACE reads, yields one record per CDR3 protein. The sample lists around 710,000 distinct CDR3 sequences, 40% to 45% occurring once. The chain carries TRBV6-1 and TRBJ2-1, with TRBD2 matching over 11 bases. Sequenced material: blood. The clonotype originates from a woman aged 55 to 70 in good health. CDR3 bases: TGTGCCAGCAGTCCTTACCGACTAGCGGGGACCGACAATGAGCAGTTCTTC. Amino acids: CASSPYRLAGTDNEQFF.